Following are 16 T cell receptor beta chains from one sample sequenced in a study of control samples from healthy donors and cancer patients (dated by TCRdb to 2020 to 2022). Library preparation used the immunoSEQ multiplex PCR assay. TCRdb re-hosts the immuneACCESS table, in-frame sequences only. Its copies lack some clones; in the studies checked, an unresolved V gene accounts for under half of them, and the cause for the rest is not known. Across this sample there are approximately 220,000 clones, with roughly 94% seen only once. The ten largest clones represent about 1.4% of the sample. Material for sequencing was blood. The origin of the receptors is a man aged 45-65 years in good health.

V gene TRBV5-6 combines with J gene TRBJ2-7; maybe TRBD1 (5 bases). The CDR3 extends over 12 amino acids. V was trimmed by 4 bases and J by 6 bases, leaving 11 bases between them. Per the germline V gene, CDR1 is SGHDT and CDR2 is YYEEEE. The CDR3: CASSRRDSEQYV. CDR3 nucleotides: TGTGCCAGCAGCCGTCGCGACAGCGAGCAGTACGTC.

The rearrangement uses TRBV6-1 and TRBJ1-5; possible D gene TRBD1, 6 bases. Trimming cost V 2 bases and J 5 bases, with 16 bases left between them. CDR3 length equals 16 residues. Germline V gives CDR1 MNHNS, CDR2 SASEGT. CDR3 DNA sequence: TGTGCCAGCAGTGAAATCGCAGGGGAGGGACATCAGCCCCAGCATTTT. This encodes CASSEIAGEGHQPQHF.

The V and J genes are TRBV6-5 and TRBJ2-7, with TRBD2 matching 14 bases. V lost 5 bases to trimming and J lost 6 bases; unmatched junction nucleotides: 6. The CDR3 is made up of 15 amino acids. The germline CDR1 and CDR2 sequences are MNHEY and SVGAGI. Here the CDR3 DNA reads TGTGCCAGCAGTCGGTGTGGACTAGCGGGGGGCGAGCAGTACGTC. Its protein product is CASSRCGLAGGEQYV.

The CDR3 DNA reads TGTGCCAGCAGCCCAAACTCGGGACTTGTAGAGACCCAGTACTTC. This encodes CASSPNSGLVETQYF. The chain couples TRBV3-1 (or the pseudogene TRBV3-2) to TRBJ2-5; D is perhaps TRBD2 (6 bases). V dropped 4 bases and J dropped 4 bases, with 16 bases sitting between them. There are 15 residues in the CDR3. The germline V gene encodes CDR1 LGHDT and CDR2 YNNKEL (reference sequence).

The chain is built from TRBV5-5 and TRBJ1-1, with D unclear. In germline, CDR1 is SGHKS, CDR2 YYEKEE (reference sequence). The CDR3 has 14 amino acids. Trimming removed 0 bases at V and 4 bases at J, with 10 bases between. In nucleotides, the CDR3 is TGTGCCAGCAGCTTGGGGAGGGCGAGCACTGAAGCTTTCTTT. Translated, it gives CASSLGRASTEAFF.

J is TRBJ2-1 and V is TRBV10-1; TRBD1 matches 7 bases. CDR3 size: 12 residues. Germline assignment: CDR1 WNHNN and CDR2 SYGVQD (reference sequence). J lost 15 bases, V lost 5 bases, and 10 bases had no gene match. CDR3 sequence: CASSPGDRRWFF. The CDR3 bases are TGCGCCAGCAGTCCCGGGGACAGACGGTGGTTCTTC.

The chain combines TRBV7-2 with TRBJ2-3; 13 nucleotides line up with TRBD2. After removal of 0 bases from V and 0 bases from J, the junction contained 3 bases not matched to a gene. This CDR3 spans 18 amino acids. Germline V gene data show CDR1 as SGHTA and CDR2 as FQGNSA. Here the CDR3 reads CASSLALAGGRSTDTQYF. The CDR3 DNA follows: TGTGCCAGCAGCTTAGCACTAGCGGGGGGGCGGAGCACAGATACGCAGTATTTT.

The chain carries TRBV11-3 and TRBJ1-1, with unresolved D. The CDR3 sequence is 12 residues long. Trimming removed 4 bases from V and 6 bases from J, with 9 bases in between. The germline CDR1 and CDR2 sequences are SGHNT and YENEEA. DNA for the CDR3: TGTGCCAGCAGCTCCAACGGAGCTGAAGCTTTCTTT. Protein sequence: CASSSNGAEAFF. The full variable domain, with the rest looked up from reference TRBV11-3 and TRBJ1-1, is EAGVVQSPRYKIIEKKQPVAFWCNPISGHNTLYWYLQNLGQGPELLIRYENEEAVDDSQLPKDRFSAERLKGVDSTLKIQPAELGDSAVYLCASSSNGAEAFFGQGTRLTVV.

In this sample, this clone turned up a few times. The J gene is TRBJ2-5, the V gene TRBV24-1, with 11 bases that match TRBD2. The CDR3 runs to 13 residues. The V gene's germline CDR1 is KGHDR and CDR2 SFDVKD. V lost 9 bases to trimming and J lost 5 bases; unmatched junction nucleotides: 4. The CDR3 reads CATGTSGVETQYF. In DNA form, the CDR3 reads TGTGCCACCGGGACTAGCGGTGTGGAGACCCAGTACTTC.

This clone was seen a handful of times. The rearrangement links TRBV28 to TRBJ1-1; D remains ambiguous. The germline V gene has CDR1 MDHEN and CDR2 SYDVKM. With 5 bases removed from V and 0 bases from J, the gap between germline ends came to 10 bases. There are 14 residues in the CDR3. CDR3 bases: TGTGCCAGCAGTGCCTGGTCCCTGAACACTGAAGCTTTCTTT. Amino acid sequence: CASSAWSLNTEAFF.

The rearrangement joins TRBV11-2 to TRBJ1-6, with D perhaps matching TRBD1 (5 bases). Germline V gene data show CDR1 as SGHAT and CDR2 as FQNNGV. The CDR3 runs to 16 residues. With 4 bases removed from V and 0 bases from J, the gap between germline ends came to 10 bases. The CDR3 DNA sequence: TGTGCCAGCAGCTCCCATGGGGGCTCCTATAATTCACCCCTCCACTTT. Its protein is CASSSHGGSYNSPLHF.

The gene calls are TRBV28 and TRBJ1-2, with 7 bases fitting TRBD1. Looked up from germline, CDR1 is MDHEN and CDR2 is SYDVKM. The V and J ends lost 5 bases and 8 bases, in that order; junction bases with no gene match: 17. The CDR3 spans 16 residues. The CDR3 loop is CASSLLQGWGFEGYTF. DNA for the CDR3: TGTGCCAGCAGTCTATTACAGGGGTGGGGGTTCGAAGGCTACACCTTC.

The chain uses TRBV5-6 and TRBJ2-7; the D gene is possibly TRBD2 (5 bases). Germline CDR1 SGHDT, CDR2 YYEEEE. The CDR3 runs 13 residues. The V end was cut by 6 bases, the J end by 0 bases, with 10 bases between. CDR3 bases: TGTGCCAGCACCTATGGGAGCTCCTACGAGCAGTACGTC. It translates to CASTYGSSYEQYV.

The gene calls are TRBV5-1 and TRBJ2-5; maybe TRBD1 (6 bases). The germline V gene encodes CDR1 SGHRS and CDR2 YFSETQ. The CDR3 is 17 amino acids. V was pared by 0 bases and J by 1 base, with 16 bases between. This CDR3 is CASSLDRDTWGQETQYF. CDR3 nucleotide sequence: TGCGCCAGCAGCTTGGATCGGGACACTTGGGGCCAAGAGACCCAGTACTTC.

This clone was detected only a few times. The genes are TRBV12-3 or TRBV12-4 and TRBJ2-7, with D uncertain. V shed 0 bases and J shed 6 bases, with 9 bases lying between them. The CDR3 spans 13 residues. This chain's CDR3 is CASSLAQTTEQYF. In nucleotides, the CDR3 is TGTGCCAGCAGTTTAGCCCAAACCACCGAGCAGTACTTC.

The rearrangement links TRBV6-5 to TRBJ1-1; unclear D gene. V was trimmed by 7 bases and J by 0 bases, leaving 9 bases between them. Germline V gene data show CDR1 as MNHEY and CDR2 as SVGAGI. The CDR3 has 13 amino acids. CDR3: CASTFGMNTEAFF. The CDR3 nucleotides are TGTGCCAGCACTTTCGGGATGAACACTGAAGCTTTCTTT.